This record concerns one T cell receptor beta chain sequence. The same CDR3 is also encoded by other DNA sequences in this sample. Trimming took off 2 bases at V and 3 bases at J, with 7 bases between the two ends. This CDR3 has 13 amino acids. CDR1 and CDR2 from the germline V gene are MDHEN and SYDVKM. Evenly divided among several immunoSEQ plates was the genomic DNA of each subset. Per sorted-subset replicate PCR, input was roughly 200 ng DNA, representing 30,000 to 35,000 T cell genomes. Original processing notes: Filtering of immunoSEQ junctional sequences could not match full-length read filtering. Here immunoSEQ multiplex PCR was the method, and the copy in TCRdb shows in-frame clones only, minus some. V and J calls and clone size are given by that table; D and trimming were obtained from the DNA. This table holds about 2.4 million clones, under 95% found once. This record belongs to a study of shared clonotypes between healthy human individuals. Study-level information: Used for every donor were three CD4 naive, three CD4 memory, two CD8 naive and one CD8 memory plate.

This chain joins TRBV28 and TRBJ1-2; possibly TRBD1 for D (5 bases). The sample was naive CD4+ T cells from PBMCs. The subset here: CD45RA+ positively selected. The receptor comes from a man younger than 35 in good health. Some clones in this sample may be carry-over from other donors' samples. In DNA form, the CDR3 reads TGTGCCAGCAGTTTAGGGGGGGACTATGGCTACACCTTC. Translating it yields CASSLGGDYGYTF.